These 30 T cell receptor beta chains were sequenced from one sample in a study of blood T cell repertoires in COVID-19. Profiling relied on immunoSEQ multiplex PCR, and the TCRdb table lists in-frame clones only, not all of them. The sample carries under 400,000 clones, 70% to 90% recorded once. Material for sequencing was PBMCs or T cells enriched from blood (not recorded which). These receptors were obtained from a man aged 40-55 years in a cohort exposed to, infected with or recovered from COVID-19 (not recorded which).

The table lists this clone with a few counts. This chain uses TRBV9 with TRBJ1-3; 12 bases agree with TRBD1. CDR3 length: 18 residues. Per the germline V gene, CDR1 is SGDLS and CDR2 is YYNGEE. V shed 2 bases and J 2 bases; nucleotides not matched to a gene: 8. The CDR3 DNA reads TGTGCCAGCAGCGTTGGGACAGGGGGCACTTACCCTGGAAACACCATATATTTT. Encoded protein: CASSVGTGGTYPGNTIYF.

The chain joins TRBV18 to TRBJ2-5; TRBD1 aligns across 8 bases. The CDR3 contains 13 residues. Germline V lookup: CDR1 KGHSH, CDR2 LQKENI. Unmatched junction bases numbered 4, after V lost 6 bases and J lost 4 bases. As DNA, the CDR3 is TGTGCCAGCTCCCAGGGGGCGCGAGAGACCCAGTACTTC. Its protein product is CASSQGARETQYF.

The chain combines TRBV2 with TRBJ1-2; 10 bases match TRBD1. The V and J ends lost 1 base and 8 bases, in that order; junction bases with no gene match: 1. CDR1 and CDR2 (germline): SNHLY, FYNNEI. The CDR3 is 13 amino acids. The CDR3 loop reads CASSEEDRGGYTF. CDR3 DNA sequence: TGTGCCAGCAGTGAAGAGGACAGGGGGGGCTACACCTTC.

CDR3 in DNA: TGTGCCAGTACCGGACAGGGTGCGGAAAAACTGTTTTTT. Amino acids: CASTGQGAEKLFF. V and J are TRBV19 and TRBJ1-4; 8 nucleotides align to TRBD1. V dropped 7 bases and J dropped 8; count of bases not matched to a gene: 6. The CDR3 totals 13 residues. Per germline, CDR1 LNHDA and CDR2 SQIVND (reference sequence).

The CDR3 protein is CASSQDIRLAFQETQYF. DNA for the CDR3: TGTGCCAGCAGCCAAGATATTCGGCTAGCGTTCCAAGAGACCCAGTACTTC. The chain has TRBV3-1 (or the pseudogene TRBV3-2) and TRBJ2-5; weak D call: TRBD2 (6 bases). The CDR3 covers 17 residues. V lost 0 bases to trimming and J lost 1 base, with 15 bases between them. Germline V gives CDR1 LGHDT, CDR2 YNNKEL (reference sequence).

CDR3 loop: CASSQEPSGRGETQYF. The CDR3 DNA sequence: TGTGCCAGCAGCCAAGAACCTAGCGGGAGAGGGGAGACCCAGTACTTC. J is TRBJ2-5 and V is TRBV4-2; the match to TRBD2 covers 10 bases. After removal of 0 bases from V and 5 bases from J, the junction contained 6 bases not matched to a gene. The CDR3 length is 16 residues. CDR1 and CDR2 from the germline V gene are LGHNA and YNFKEQ.

The chain has TRBV11-2 and TRBJ2-1, with a possible D match to TRBD2 (5 bases). This CDR3 comprises 13 residues. V was clipped by 2 bases and J by 8 bases, with 10 bases between them. CDR1 and CDR2 (germline): SGHAT, FQNNGV. The CDR3 bases are TGTGCCAGCAGCTTAAGGACTGGTTATGAGCAGTTCTTC. It is translated as CASSLRTGYEQFF. The full variable domain, rest sourced from reference TRBV11-2 and TRBJ2-1, is EAGVAQSPRYKIIEKRQSVAFWCNPISGHATLYWYQQILGQGPKLLIQFQNNGVVDDSQLPKDRFSAERLKGVDSTLKIQPAKLEDSAVYLCASSLRTGYEQFFGPGTRLTVL.

This clone was found a few times. The chain is built from TRBV4-2 and TRBJ2-3; 13 nucleotides align to TRBD2. Germline V gene sequence: CDR1 LGHNA, CDR2 YNFKEQ. The CDR3 loop spans 16 amino acids. Trimming removed 1 base from V and 5 bases from J; junction bases left unmatched: 3. Here the CDR3 reads CASSQGGTSGVDTQYF. For the CDR3, the DNA is TGTGCCAGCAGCCAAGGAGGGACTAGCGGGGTAGATACGCAGTATTTT.

The CDR3 DNA sequence: TGTGCCAGCAGCTTCGCTAAAGGCGGTAATTCACCCCTCCACTTT. Its protein product is CASSFAKGGNSPLHF. The rearrangement joins TRBV7-2 to TRBJ1-6, with unresolved D. Germline V gene sequence: CDR1 SGHTA, CDR2 FQGNSA. This CDR3 contains 15 residues. With 3 bases removed from V and 6 bases from J, the gap between germline ends came to 12 bases.

The rearrangement uses TRBV19 and TRBJ1-1; the match to TRBD1 covers 8 bases. The CDR3 covers 14 residues. CDR1 and CDR2 from the germline V gene are LNHDA and SQIVND (reference sequence). The J segment lost 8 bases and the V segment lost 5 bases, leaving 10 bases of the junction unmatched. The CDR3 DNA follows: TGTGCCAGTAGTCCACGGGACAGGATATCGGAAGCTTTCTTT. It yields the protein CASSPRDRISEAFF.

The rearrangement joins TRBV5-1 to TRBJ1-2; perhaps TRBD1 as D (5 bases). Germline V gene lookup returns CDR1 SGHRS and CDR2 YFSETQ. CDR3 length equals 14 residues. Trimming left V 4 bases short and J 8 bases short, with 18 bases between. CDR3 amino acids: CASSPYGGWGGYTF. Written as DNA, the CDR3 is TGCGCCAGCAGCCCATACGGGGGTTGGGGAGGCTACACCTTC.

The genes are TRBV10-3 and TRBJ2-1, with a possible D match to TRBD2 (6 bases). Trimming pared 0 bases from V and 6 bases from J, leaving 6 bases between. The CDR3 totals 13 residues. Germline V gene lookup returns CDR1 ENHRY and CDR2 SYGVKD. The CDR3 region is CAISESGLNEQFF. The CDR3 DNA sequence: TGTGCCATCAGTGAGTCGGGACTCAATGAGCAGTTCTTC.

This chain links TRBV19 with TRBJ2-2, with D uncertain. Trimming shortened V by 7 bases and J by 1 base, and 7 bases separated the two germline ends. The CDR3 consists of 13 residues. Germline V gene lookup returns CDR1 LNHDA and CDR2 SQIVND (reference sequence). The DNA for the CDR3 is TGTGCCAGTACATCCGGGAACACCGGGGAGCTGTTTTTT. Translating gives CASTSGNTGELFF.

This clone was seen once. The V gene is TRBV28, the J gene TRBJ1-1; D call uncertain. The V end lost 3 bases, the J end lost 2 bases, and 10 bases lay between the germline ends. Germline-derived CDR1 and CDR2 are MDHEN and SYDVKM. This CDR3 has 14 amino acids. This chain's CDR3 is CASSFPVRNTEAFF. For the CDR3, the DNA is TGTGCCAGCAGTTTTCCAGTACGTAACACTGAAGCTTTCTTT. Full variable domain (rest looked up from reference TRBV28 and TRBJ1-1): DVKVTQSSRYLVKRTGEKVFLECVQDMDHENMFWYRQDPGLGLRLIYFSYDVKMKEKGDIPEGYSVSREKKERFSLILESASTNQTSMYLCASSFPVRNTEAFFGQGTRLTVV.

The V and J genes are TRBV4-2 and TRBJ2-7; weak D call: TRBD1 (5 bases). V dropped 2 bases and J dropped 10 bases, with 12 bases sitting between them. The CDR3 runs to 12 residues. Germline-derived CDR1 and CDR2 are LGHNA and YNFKEQ. The CDR3 region has the DNA TGTGCCAGCAGCCAACAGGGAACACACCAGTACTTC. This encodes CASSQQGTHQYF.

Only a few counts were recorded for this clone. The CDR3 nucleotides read TGTGCCAGCAGCTTACAGGGTTCGGTAAACATTCAGTACTTC. Protein sequence: CASSLQGSVNIQYF. The gene calls are TRBV5-4 and TRBJ2-4, with a weak D call TRBD1 (6 bases). There are 14 residues in the CDR3. Trimming pared 2 bases from V and 6 bases from J, leaving 12 bases between. CDR1 SGHNT and CDR2 YYREEE come from the germline V gene (reference sequence).

Here the CDR3 DNA reads TGTGCCAGCACCCCCCCCGGCAGGGCCGCGAACACCGGGGAGCTGTTTTTT. It codes for CASTPPGRAANTGELFF. The rearrangement joins TRBV7-9 to TRBJ2-2; perhaps TRBD1 as D (5 bases). The CDR3 sequence is 17 residues long. Trimming pared 7 bases from V and 0 bases from J, leaving 18 bases between. Germline loops: CDR1 SEHNR, CDR2 FQNEAQ (reference sequence).

The gene calls are TRBV5-1 and TRBJ2-2, with D unresolved. The germline V gene encodes CDR1 SGHRS and CDR2 YFSETQ. V was clipped by 0 bases and J by 4 bases, with 13 bases between them. This CDR3 has 16 amino acids. The CDR3 coding sequence is TGCGCCAGCAGCTTGGCCGCGCGGCCGGGCACCGGGGAGCTGTTTTTT. Protein sequence: CASSLAARPGTGELFF.

This clone was seen once. This chain links TRBV2 with TRBJ1-5; D is unclear. The CDR3 length is 15 residues. V was clipped by 4 bases and J by 3 bases, with 13 bases between them. Per the germline V gene, CDR1 is SNHLY and CDR2 is FYNNEI. The CDR3 DNA follows: TGTGCCAGCAGTGGCGAAGGTAGCTTCAATCAGCCCCAGCATTTT. This sequence encodes CASSGEGSFNQPQHF. Using reference TRBV2 and TRBJ1-5 for the parts outside the CDR3, the full variable domain is EPEVTQTPSHQVTQMGQEVILRCVPISNHLYFYWYRQILGQKVEFLVSFYNNEISEKSEIFDDQFSVERPDGSNFTLKIRSTKLEDSAMYFCASSGEGSFNQPQHFGDGTRLSIL.

V and J are TRBV2 and TRBJ1-5; weak D call: TRBD1 (5 bases). This CDR3 is built from 15 residues. The V gene's germline CDR1 is SNHLY and CDR2 FYNNEI. V lost 4 bases and J 6 bases, leaving 16 bases between the germline ends. The CDR3 sequence is CASSGEGQGRQPQHF. The CDR3 region has the DNA TGTGCCAGCAGTGGTGAAGGGCAGGGTCGTCAGCCCCAGCATTTT.

The chain recombines TRBV7-6 with TRBJ1-4, with 7 bases identical to TRBD1. The CDR3 totals 17 residues. J gave up 8 bases and V 5 bases, and 17 bases lay outside the gene matches. Germline CDR1 is SGHVS and CDR2 is FNYEAQ. The CDR3: CASSKLRETGRGEKLFF. The CDR3 region has the DNA TGTGCCAGCAGCAAACTTCGCGAGACAGGGAGAGGAGAAAAACTGTTTTTT.

This clone appeared a single time. The chain recombines TRBV19 with TRBJ2-1; 7 positions match TRBD1. CDR1 and CDR2 (germline): LNHDA, SQIVND (reference sequence). The CDR3 contains 15 residues. Trimming at V came to 5 bases and at J to 7 bases, leaving 11 bases not matched to a gene. The CDR3 DNA is TGTGCCAGTAGTGAGGGGGCTAACGCCTTGAATGAGCAGTTCTTC. This encodes CASSEGANALNEQFF.

The rearrangement uses TRBV27 and TRBJ2-1; 11 nucleotides align to TRBD1. Trimming at V came to 2 bases and at J to 8 bases, leaving 5 bases not matched to a gene. From germline, CDR1 is MNHEY and CDR2 SMNVEV (reference sequence). The CDR3 contains 15 residues. DNA for the CDR3: TGTGCCAGCAGTTTAGTGGGACAGGGGGTCCATGAGCAGTTCTTC. This encodes CASSLVGQGVHEQFF.

The rearrangement joins TRBV7-6 to TRBJ2-5, with TRBD1 matching over 9 bases. Germline V gene lookup returns CDR1 SGHVS and CDR2 FNYEAQ. V lost 4 bases and J lost 4; bases outside the gene matches: 4. The CDR3 length is 14 residues. DNA of the CDR3: TGTGCCAGCAGCTCTGGGACAGGGACAGAGACCCAGTACTTC. The encoded protein is CASSSGTGTETQYF.

The chain combines TRBV18 with TRBJ1-1; D is possibly TRBD1 (6 bases). This CDR3 region has 15 residues. Trimming pared 1 base from V and 2 bases from J, leaving 11 bases between. Germline CDR1 reads KGHSH; CDR2 reads LQKENI. The CDR3 region has the DNA TGTGCCAGCTCACCACGCAGGGGTCGAAACACTGAAGCTTTCTTT. The encoded protein is CASSPRRGRNTEAFF.

This chain links TRBV6-1 with TRBJ1-5; no definite D call. The V gene's germline CDR1 is MNHNS and CDR2 SASEGT. The V gene lost 1 base and the J gene lost 0 bases, with 13 bases spanning the gap. This CDR3 contains 17 residues. The CDR3 region is CASSEVLTEYSNQPQHF. CDR3 bases: TGTGCCAGCAGTGAAGTACTCACAGAGTATAGCAATCAGCCCCAGCATTTT.

This clone was counted once. The chain uses TRBV28 and TRBJ1-1; the D gene is possibly TRBD1 (6 bases). Trimming took off 6 bases at V and 4 bases at J, with 9 bases between the two ends. In germline, CDR1 is MDHEN, CDR2 SYDVKM. CDR3 size: 12 residues. In DNA, the CDR3 is TGTGCCAGCAGCCGACAGGTCACTGAAGCTTTCTTT. It encodes CASSRQVTEAFF.

This chain uses TRBV28 with TRBJ2-3, with 9 bases aligning to TRBD2. The CDR3 consists of 15 residues. V trimming: 5 bases; J trimming: 3 bases; junction bases outside the gene matches: 6. Per the germline V gene, CDR1 is MDHEN and CDR2 is SYDVKM. DNA of the CDR3: TGTGCCAGCAGTGTAGCGGGAGCTAGGACAGATACGCAGTATTTT. This gives the protein CASSVAGARTDTQYF.

This clone was observed a single time. The chain joins TRBV6-5 to TRBJ2-1; 8 bases line up with TRBD2. The germline V gene has CDR1 MNHEY and CDR2 SVGAGI. With V trimmed by 4 bases and J by 4 bases, 6 bases remained unmatched. The CDR3 extends over 15 amino acids. The CDR3 coding sequence is TGTGCCAGCAGTTTTTCTAGCGGGCCTTACAATGAGCAGTTCTTC. Its translation is CASSFSSGPYNEQFF.

CDR3 nucleotide sequence: TGTGCCAGCATAGAACAGGGGGCAGGCTATGGCTACACCTTC. This translates into CASIEQGAGYGYTF. The rearrangement uses TRBV6-5 and TRBJ1-2; 9 bases match TRBD1. The V segment lost 7 bases and the J segment 4 bases; nucleotides outside the gene matches: 7. In germline, CDR1 is MNHEY, CDR2 SVGAGI. This CDR3 contains 14 residues.